These 32 T cell receptor beta chains came from one sample sequenced in a study of control samples from healthy donors and cancer patients. TCRdb's copy holds only in-frame clones and misses some; the assay was immunoSEQ multiplex PCR. This repertoire shows about 110,000 clones, 90% found once; its top ten account for 4.4%. The sequenced sample was blood. These receptors all come from a human donor in good health. The donor label of this sample is uncertain.

The chain recombines TRBV3-1 (or the pseudogene TRBV3-2) with TRBJ1-6; weak D call: TRBD1 (6 bases). The V gene lost 4 bases and the J gene lost 7 bases, with 11 bases spanning the gap. The CDR3 totals 14 residues. The germline CDR1 and CDR2 sequences are LGHDT and YNNKEL (reference sequence). As DNA, the CDR3 is TGTGCCAGCAGCCGATCGGACAGCAATTCACCCCTCCACTTT. Translating gives CASSRSDSNSPLHF.

The CDR3, as DNA: TGTGCCAGCAGCTTTTACAGGGGAAGCTACACCTTC. Translated: CASSFYRGSYTF. This rearrangement joins TRBV7-2 to TRBJ1-2; 7 nucleotides align to TRBD1. Germline-derived CDR1 and CDR2 are SGHTA and FQGNSA. The trim removed 3 bases at V and 9 bases at J, leaving 4 bases unmatched. The CDR3 runs 12 residues.

V usage is TRBV18 and J usage is TRBJ1-1; D not resolved. V was trimmed by 5 bases and J by 2 bases, leaving 12 bases between them. This CDR3 has 14 amino acids. Germline V gene data show CDR1 as KGHSH and CDR2 as LQKENI. The CDR3 bases are TGTGCCAGCTCAATATCCCAAGGAAACACTGAAGCTTTCTTT. Its protein product is CASSISQGNTEAFF.

This sequence joins TRBV3-1 (or the pseudogene TRBV3-2) and TRBJ1-2, with D unresolved. Germline-derived CDR1 and CDR2 are LGHDT and YNNKEL (reference sequence). Trimming took off 0 bases at V and 4 bases at J, with 9 bases between the two ends. This CDR3 has 14 amino acids. The CDR3 DNA reads as TGTGCCAGCAGCCAAGACCCTTGGCGCTATGGCTACACCTTC. As protein: CASSQDPWRYGYTF.

Concerning this clone: The sample holds other DNA sequences that translate to the same CDR3. The chain couples TRBV30 to TRBJ1-1; 8 bases line up with TRBD1. Germline V lookup: CDR1 GTSNPN, CDR2 SVGIG (reference sequence). This CDR3 comprises 14 residues. The V segment lost 1 base and the J segment 2 bases; nucleotides outside the gene matches: 3. CDR3 residues: CAWSGGQGNTEAFF. In nucleotides, the CDR3 is TGTGCCTGGAGTGGCGGACAGGGCAACACTGAAGCTTTCTTT.

The genes are TRBV6-5 and TRBJ2-2; D is undetermined. The germline gives CDR1 MNHEY, CDR2 SVGAGI. The CDR3 spans 13 residues. Trimming stripped 6 bases from V and 7 bases from J, with 12 bases between. The CDR3 sequence: CASSQDRVGELFF. Here the CDR3 DNA reads TGTGCCAGCAGCCAGGACCGGGTCGGGGAGCTGTTTTTT.

V usage is TRBV30 and J usage is TRBJ1-2, with unresolved D. The CDR3 is made up of 15 amino acids. Trimming cost V 0 bases and J 3 bases, with 14 bases left between them. The germline CDR1 and CDR2 sequences are GTSNPN and SVGIG (reference sequence). CDR3 loop: CAWSVASTSYYGYTF. The CDR3 DNA sequence: TGTGCCTGGAGTGTGGCCTCGACCTCTTACTATGGCTACACCTTC.

The J gene is TRBJ1-5, the V gene TRBV28; TRBD1 is a possible D gene (6 bases). Trimming removed 7 bases from V and 6 bases from J, with 22 bases in between. Per germline, CDR1 MDHEN and CDR2 SYDVKM. The CDR3 sequence is 16 residues long. CDR3 in amino acids: CASNLGVRGVPQPQHF. The CDR3 nucleotides read TGTGCCAGCAACCTTGGGGTGAGGGGGGTGCCTCAGCCCCAGCATTTT.

The rearrangement joins TRBV28 to TRBJ1-2, with a tentative D call TRBD1 (6 bases). CDR1 and CDR2 (germline): MDHEN, SYDVKM. The CDR3 is made up of 15 amino acids. Between the trimmed V and J ends, which lost 8 bases and 2 bases, there was a span of 18 bases. The DNA for the CDR3 is TGTGCCAGCTTTCCGGGGGGCGCGGTAAACTATGGCTACACCTTC. The encoded protein is CASFPGGAVNYGYTF.

The chain is built from TRBV18 and TRBJ1-1; D is perhaps TRBD1 (5 bases). Germline CDR1 is KGHSH and CDR2 is LQKENI. Trimming took 2 bases from V and 0 from J, leaving 7 bases between them. The CDR3 totals 14 residues. CDR3 loop: CASSPGAMNTEAFF. CDR3 sequence (DNA): TGTGCCAGCTCACCAGGGGCTATGAACACTGAAGCTTTCTTT.

The chain has TRBV5-1 and TRBJ2-5; the match to TRBD1 covers 11 bases. Germline V gene data show CDR1 as SGHRS and CDR2 as YFSETQ. J gave up 5 bases and V 4 bases, and 13 bases lay outside the gene matches. CDR3 size: 17 residues. Here the CDR3 reads CASSLGGQGARMETQYF. DNA for the CDR3: TGCGCCAGCAGCCTGGGAGGACAGGGGGCGAGGATGGAGACCCAGTACTTC.

The gene calls are TRBV10-3 and TRBJ2-1, with TRBD1 matching over 9 bases. In germline, CDR1 is ENHRY, CDR2 SYGVKD. Germline trimming cut 2 bases from V and 4 bases from J; bases unmatched to any gene: 12. There are 18 residues in the CDR3. Written as DNA, the CDR3 is TGTGCCATCAGTGAGACAGGGGGCGGCGGGGGCCGTTACAATGAGCAGTTCTTC. Protein: CAISETGGGGGRYNEQFF.

This chain joins TRBV2 and TRBJ2-2; D may be TRBD2 (6 bases). The CDR3 totals 13 residues. Germline V CDR1 and CDR2: SNHLY, FYNNEI. With 8 bases removed from V and 1 base from J, the gap between germline ends came to 8 bases. The CDR3 here is CASRDLNTGELFF. For the CDR3, the DNA is TGTGCCAGCCGGGACTTGAACACCGGGGAGCTGTTTTTT.

This chain joins TRBV18 and TRBJ2-3; D is ambiguous. From germline, CDR1 is KGHSH and CDR2 LQKENI. This CDR3 is 14 amino acids long. Trimming removed 4 bases from V and 2 bases from J, with 10 bases in between. CDR3 sequence (DNA): TGTGCCAGCTCACTTCAGAAATCCACAGATACGCAGTATTTT. This codes for CASSLQKSTDTQYF.

The rearrangement uses TRBV4-3 and TRBJ2-1; 13 positions agree with TRBD2. From germline, CDR1 is LGHNA and CDR2 YSLEER. Trimming took 1 base from V and 8 from J; bases not matched to a gene: 2. The CDR3 consists of 15 residues. The CDR3: CASSQGGTSGDEQFF. Written as DNA, the CDR3 is TGCGCCAGCAGCCAAGGGGGGACTAGCGGGGATGAGCAGTTCTTC.

This clone was counted between two and nine times. This chain joins TRBV6-5 and TRBJ2-7; D is uncertain. Germline V lookup: CDR1 MNHEY, CDR2 SVGAGI. This CDR3 contains 11 residues. Between the trimmed V and J ends, which lost 4 bases and 5 bases, there was a span of 6 bases. The CDR3 here is CASSFADEQYF. The DNA of the CDR3 is TGTGCCAGCAGTTTCGCGGACGAGCAGTACTTC.

The rearrangement joins TRBV7-8 to TRBJ2-1, with 7 bases that match TRBD2. Trimming at V came to 0 bases and at J to 9 bases, leaving 17 bases not matched to a gene. The germline gives CDR1 SGHVS, CDR2 FQNEAQ. CDR3 length equals 18 residues. The CDR3 region is CASSLAGTNSLGGSEQFF. The CDR3 nucleotides are TGTGCCAGCAGCTTAGCAGGGACCAACTCATTGGGGGGGAGTGAGCAGTTCTTC. Using reference TRBV7-8 and TRBJ2-1 for the parts outside the CDR3, the full variable domain is GAGVSQSPRYKVAKRGQDVALRCDPISGHVSLFWYQQALGQGPEFLTYFQNEAQLDKSGLPSDRFFAERPEGSVSTLKIQRTQQEDSAVYLCASSLAGTNSLGGSEQFFGPGTRLTVL.

This clone was seen a single time. The V call is TRBV27, the J call TRBJ2-2; 9 nucleotides match TRBD1. The length of the CDR3 is 13 residues. Germline trimming cut 6 bases from V and 5 bases from J; bases unmatched to any gene: 1. Looked up from germline, CDR1 is MNHEY and CDR2 is SMNVEV (reference sequence). The CDR3 DNA is TGTGCCAGCAGGGACAGGGGTACCGGGGAGCTGTTTTTT. This translates into CASRDRGTGELFF.

The V gene is TRBV7-9, the J gene TRBJ2-1, with D unclear. Trimming took 2 bases from V and 3 from J, leaving 2 bases between them. The length of the CDR3 is 12 residues. CDR1 SEHNR and CDR2 FQNEAQ come from the germline V gene (reference sequence). CDR3 DNA: TGTGCCAGCAGCTTAAACTACAATGAGCAGTTCTTC. Its translation: CASSLNYNEQFF.

This chain links TRBV19 with TRBJ2-1; the match to TRBD1 covers 11 bases. The CDR3 is 16 amino acids. The V gene end was trimmed by 2 bases and the J gene end by 7 bases; junction bases not matched to a gene: 7. Germline V gene lookup returns CDR1 LNHDA and CDR2 SQIVND (reference sequence). CDR3: CASSIRTGGHSNEQFF. The DNA for the CDR3 is TGTGCCAGTAGTATAAGGACAGGGGGCCATAGTAATGAGCAGTTCTTC.

The chain has TRBV2 and TRBJ2-1; weak D call: TRBD2 (5 bases). V lost 3 bases and J lost 9, with 15 bases in between. Germline CDR1 is SNHLY and CDR2 is FYNNEI. This CDR3 has 14 residues. The CDR3: CASSEIRGLGEQFF. As DNA, the CDR3 is TGTGCCAGCAGTGAGATACGGGGTTTGGGTGAGCAGTTCTTC.

This chain connects TRBV7-2 to TRBJ1-2, with D hard to call. Germline V gene sequence: CDR1 SGHTA, CDR2 FQGNSA. This CDR3 is built from 13 residues. Trimming took 7 bases from V and 10 from J, leaving 19 bases between them. CDR3 amino acids: CASTLESGLPYTF. In nucleotides, the CDR3 is TGTGCCAGCACCCTAGAGTCCGGCCTACCCTACACCTTC.

The CDR3 sequence: CASSLDRGTDTQYF. The CDR3 nucleotides read TGTGCCAGCAGCTTAGACAGGGGAACAGATACGCAGTATTTT. This chain uses TRBV7-3 with TRBJ2-3; 8 bases align to TRBD1. Germline trimming cut 2 bases from V and 3 bases from J; bases unmatched to any gene: 1. Looked up from germline, CDR1 is SGHTA and CDR2 is FQGTGA. This CDR3 comprises 14 residues. Variable domain in full (rest from reference TRBV7-3 and TRBJ2-3): GAGVSQTPSNKVTEKGKYVELRCDPISGHTALYWYRQSLGQGPEFLIYFQGTGAADDSGLPNDRFFAVRPEGSVSTLKIQRTERGDSAVYLCASSLDRGTDTQYFGPGTRLTVL.

J is TRBJ2-3 and V is TRBV28, with 7 bases that match TRBD2. V gave up 5 bases and J gave up 9 bases; unmatched junction bases: 5. The CDR3 length is 12 residues. The germline V gene has CDR1 MDHEN and CDR2 SYDVKM. In DNA form, the CDR3 reads TGTGCCAGCAGTATAAGGGGAGGGACGCAGTATTTT. This codes for CASSIRGGTQYF.

The sample holds one count of this clone. This chain uses TRBV5-1 with TRBJ2-1; D is perhaps TRBD2 (6 bases). Germline V lookup: CDR1 SGHRS, CDR2 YFSETQ. The V and J ends lost 5 bases and 0 bases respectively, with 15 bases between them. The length of the CDR3 is 16 residues. The CDR3 DNA reads TGCGCCAGCAGGCCAGGGACTGGCCCCTCCTACAATGAGCAGTTCTTC. Amino acids: CASRPGTGPSYNEQFF.

The chain links TRBV5-6 to TRBJ1-2, with a possible D match to TRBD1 (6 bases). V shed 2 bases and J shed 0 bases, with 14 bases lying between them. Germline V gene data show CDR1 as SGHDT and CDR2 as YYEEEE. CDR3 size: 16 residues. CDR3 nucleotide sequence: TGTGCCAGCAGCTTACCTTCCGGACAGACTAACTATGGCTACACCTTC. It translates to CASSLPSGQTNYGYTF.

The genes are TRBV11-2 and TRBJ2-1, with 11 bases identical to TRBD1. The junction had 10 bases not matched to a gene; V was cut back by 4 bases and J by 8 bases. The length of the CDR3 is 16 residues. CDR1 is SGHAT, CDR2 FQNNGV, per germline. CDR3 amino acids: CASSSSGTGGLDEQFF. CDR3 DNA sequence: TGTGCCAGCAGCTCCTCCGGGACAGGGGGGTTGGATGAGCAGTTCTTC.

The CDR3 protein is CAIRRQGTDEKLFF. CDR3 nucleotides: TGTGCCATCCGACGACAGGGGACGGATGAAAAACTGTTTTTT. The chain has TRBV10-3 and TRBJ1-4; the match to TRBD1 covers 8 bases. Germline values: CDR1 ENHRY, CDR2 SYGVKD. The J segment lost 6 bases and the V segment lost 8 bases, leaving 8 bases of the junction unmatched. The CDR3 has 14 residues.

The gene calls are TRBV5-1 and TRBJ2-1, with unresolved D. The CDR3 consists of 14 residues. V gave up 0 bases and J gave up 5 bases, with 9 bases separating them. Germline lookup yields CDR1 SGHRS and CDR2 YFSETQ. The CDR3 region has the DNA TGCGCCAGCAGCTTGGTAGCCAGCAACAATGAGCAGTTCTTC. This codes for CASSLVASNNEQFF.

The rearrangement joins TRBV5-1 to TRBJ2-3; no firm D call. There are 15 residues in the CDR3. Germline V gives CDR1 SGHRS, CDR2 YFSETQ. Trimming pared 4 bases from V and 0 bases from J, leaving 12 bases between. CDR3 DNA sequence: TGCGCCAGCAGCATCGGTCATTCTAGCACAGATACGCAGTATTTT. Translated, it gives CASSIGHSSTDTQYF.

The rearrangement uses TRBV4-1 and TRBJ2-7; weak D call: TRBD1 (6 bases). The V gene lost 7 bases and the J gene lost 5 bases, with 21 bases spanning the gap. CDR3 length: 15 amino acids. The germline gives CDR1 MGHRA, CDR2 YSYEKL. The DNA of the CDR3 is TGCGCCAGCACCAGACAAGGGACAAAGGGGGACGAGCAGTACTTC. It encodes CASTRQGTKGDEQYF.

The rearrangement joins TRBV2 to TRBJ1-2; unclear D gene. Germline CDR1 SNHLY, CDR2 FYNNEI. The V end was cut by 2 bases, the J end by 4 bases, with 14 bases between. The CDR3 contains 15 residues. CDR3: CASSEPMVGGYGYTF. The CDR3 DNA reads TGTGCCAGCAGTGAACCTATGGTCGGAGGCTATGGCTACACCTTC.